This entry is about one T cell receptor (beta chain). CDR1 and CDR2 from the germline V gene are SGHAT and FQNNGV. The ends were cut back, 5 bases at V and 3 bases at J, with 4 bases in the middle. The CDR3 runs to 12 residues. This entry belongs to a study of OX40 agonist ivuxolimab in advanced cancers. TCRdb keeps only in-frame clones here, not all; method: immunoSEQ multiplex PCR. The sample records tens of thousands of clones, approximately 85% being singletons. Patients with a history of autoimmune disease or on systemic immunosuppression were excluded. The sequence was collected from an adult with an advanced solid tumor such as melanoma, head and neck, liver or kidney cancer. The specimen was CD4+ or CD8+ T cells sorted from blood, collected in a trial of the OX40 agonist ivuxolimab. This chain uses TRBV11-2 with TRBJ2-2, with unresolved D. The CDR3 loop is CASSLYTGELFF. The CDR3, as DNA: TGTGCCAGCAGCCTATACACCGGGGAGCTGTTTTTT.